This T cell receptor beta chain was identified in a study of blood T cells in healthy people across ages. Primers used in a second PCR of about 6 to 12 cycles were a sample-barcoded 5' primer and a J-beta primer mix. TCRdb fed the 5' RACE reads into MiXCR, producing one record per CDR3 protein. Among 1,300,000 or so distinct CDR3 sequences, 45% to 70% were seen once, and the ten largest hold under 8.5%. V was clipped by 3 bases and J by 2 bases, with 5 bases between them. The CDR3 contains 12 residues. Per the germline V gene, CDR1 is ENHRY and CDR2 is SYGVKD. This TCR came from a man younger than 35 in good health. The specimen sequenced was blood. The chain combines TRBV10-3 with TRBJ2-7; D is unclear. This chain's CDR3 is CAISDQTYEQYF. The CDR3 DNA is TGTGCCATCAGTGACCAGACCTACGAGCAGTACTTC.